The clone carrying this T cell receptor (beta chain) turned up a few times. This entry belongs to a study of metastatic and nonmetastatic thyroid tumors. Across the whole study: It was across blood and tumor or nodule tissue from malignant and benign thyroid patients that repertoires were compared.

Every patient was untreated before thyroid surgery. TCRdb re-processed the PCR reads through MiXCR. The top ten hold roughly 20% of the sample, which has approximately 8,000 clones, 31% seen once. V dropped 8 bases and J dropped 6; count of bases not matched to a gene: 20. The CDR3 spans 17 residues. Germline CDR1 and CDR2: MDHEN and SYDVKM. The sample was tumor tissue. The source is a female donor with papillary thyroid cancer or a benign thyroid nodule (not recorded which). Some clones in this sample may be carry-over from other donors' samples. V and J are TRBV28 and TRBJ1-2, with 8 bases lining up with TRBD1. The CDR3, as DNA: TGTGCCAGCGCACAATCGACGGACAGGGCCCTAAACCATGGCTACACCTTC. Amino acids: CASAQSTDRALNHGYTF.